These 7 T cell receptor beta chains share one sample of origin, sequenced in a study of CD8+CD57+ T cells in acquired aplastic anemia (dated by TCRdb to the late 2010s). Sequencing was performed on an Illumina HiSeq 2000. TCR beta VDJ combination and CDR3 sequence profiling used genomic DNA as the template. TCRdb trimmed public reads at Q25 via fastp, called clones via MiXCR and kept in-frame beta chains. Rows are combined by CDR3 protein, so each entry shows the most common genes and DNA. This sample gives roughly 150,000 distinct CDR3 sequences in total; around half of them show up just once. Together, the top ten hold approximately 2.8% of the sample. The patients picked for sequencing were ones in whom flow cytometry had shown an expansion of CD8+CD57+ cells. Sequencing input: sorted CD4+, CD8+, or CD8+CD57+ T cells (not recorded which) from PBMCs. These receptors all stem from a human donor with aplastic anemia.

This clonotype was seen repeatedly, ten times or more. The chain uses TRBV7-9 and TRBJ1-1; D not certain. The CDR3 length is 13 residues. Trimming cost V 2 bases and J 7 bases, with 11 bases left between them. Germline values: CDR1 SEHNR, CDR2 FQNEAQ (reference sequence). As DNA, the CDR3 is TGTGCCAGCAGCTTATTGGCATCAGGTGAAGCTTTCTTT. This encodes CASSLLASGEAFF.

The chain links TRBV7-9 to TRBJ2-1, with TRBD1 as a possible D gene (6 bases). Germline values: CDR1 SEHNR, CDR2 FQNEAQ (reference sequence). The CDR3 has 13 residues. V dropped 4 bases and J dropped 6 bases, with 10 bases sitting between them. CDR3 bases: TGTGCCAGCAGCTCCTCCAGGGGCAATGAGCAGTTCTTC. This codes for CASSSSRGNEQFF.

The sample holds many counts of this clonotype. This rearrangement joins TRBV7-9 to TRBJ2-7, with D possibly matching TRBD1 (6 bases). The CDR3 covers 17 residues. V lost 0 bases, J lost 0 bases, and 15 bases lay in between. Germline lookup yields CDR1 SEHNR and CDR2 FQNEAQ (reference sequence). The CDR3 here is CASSLARRGISSYEQYF. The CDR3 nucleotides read TGTGCCAGCAGCTTAGCGCGAAGGGGGATTAGCTCCTACGAGCAGTACTTC.

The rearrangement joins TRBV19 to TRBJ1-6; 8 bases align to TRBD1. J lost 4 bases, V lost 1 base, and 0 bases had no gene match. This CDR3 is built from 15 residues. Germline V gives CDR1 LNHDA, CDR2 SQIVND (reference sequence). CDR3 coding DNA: TGTGCCAGTAGTATAGGGACAGGGTATAATTCACCCCTCCACTTT. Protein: CASSIGTGYNSPLHF. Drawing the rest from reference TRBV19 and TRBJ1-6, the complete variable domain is DGGITQSPKYLFRKEGQNVTLSCEQNLNHDAMYWYRQDPGQGLRLIYYSQIVNDFQKGDIAEGYSVSREKKESFPLTVTSAQKNPTAFYLCASSIGTGYNSPLHFGNGTRLTVT.

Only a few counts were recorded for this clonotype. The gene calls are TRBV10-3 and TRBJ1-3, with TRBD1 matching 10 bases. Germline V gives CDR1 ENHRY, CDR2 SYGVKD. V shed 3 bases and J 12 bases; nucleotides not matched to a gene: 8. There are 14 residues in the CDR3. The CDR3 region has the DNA TGTGCCATCAGTGACCTGGGACAGGGGAGAAGCATATATTTT. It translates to CAISDLGQGRSIYF.

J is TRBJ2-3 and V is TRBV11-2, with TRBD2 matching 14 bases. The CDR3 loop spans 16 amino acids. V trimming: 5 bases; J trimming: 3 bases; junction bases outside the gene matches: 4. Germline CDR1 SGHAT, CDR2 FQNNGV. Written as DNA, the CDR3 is TGTGCCAGCAGCGCCCGACTAGCGGGGGGGACAGATACGCAGTATTTT. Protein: CASSARLAGGTDTQYF.

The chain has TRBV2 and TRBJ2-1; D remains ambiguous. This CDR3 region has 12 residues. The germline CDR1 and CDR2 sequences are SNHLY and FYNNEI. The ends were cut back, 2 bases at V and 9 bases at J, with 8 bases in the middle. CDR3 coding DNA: TGTGCCAGCAGTGAAATTGCAGGTGAGCAGTTCTTC. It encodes CASSEIAGEQFF.